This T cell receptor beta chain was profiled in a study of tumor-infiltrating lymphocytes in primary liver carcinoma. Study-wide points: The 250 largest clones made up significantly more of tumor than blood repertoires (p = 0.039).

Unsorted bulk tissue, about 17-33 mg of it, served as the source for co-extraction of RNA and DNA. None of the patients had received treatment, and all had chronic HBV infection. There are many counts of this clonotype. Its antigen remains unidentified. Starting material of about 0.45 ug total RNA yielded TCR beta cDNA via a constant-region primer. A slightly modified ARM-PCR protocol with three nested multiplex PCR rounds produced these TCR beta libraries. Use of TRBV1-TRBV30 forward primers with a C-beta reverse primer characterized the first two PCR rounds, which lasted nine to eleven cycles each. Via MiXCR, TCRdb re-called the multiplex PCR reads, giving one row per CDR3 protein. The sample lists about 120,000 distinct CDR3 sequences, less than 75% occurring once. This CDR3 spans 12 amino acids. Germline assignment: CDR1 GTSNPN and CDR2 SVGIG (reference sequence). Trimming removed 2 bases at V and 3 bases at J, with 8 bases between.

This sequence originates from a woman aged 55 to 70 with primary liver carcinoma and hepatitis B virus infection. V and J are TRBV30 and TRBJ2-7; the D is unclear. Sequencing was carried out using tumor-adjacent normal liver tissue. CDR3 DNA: TGTGCCTGGAGTAGGACGGGCTACGAGCAGTACTTC. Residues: CAWSRTGYEQYF.